A single T cell receptor (beta chain) is shown here with its context. This sample stems from a study of cytomegalovirus exposure and HLA in healthy donors. The PCR ran on 60 Vbeta and 13 Jbeta primers. Sequenced by immunoSEQ multiplex PCR; TCRdb stores in-frame clones only, minus some. There are 100,000 to 120,000 clones in the sample; approximately 16% occur only once, and around 0.9% lies in the top ten. Trimming cost V 1 base and J 5 bases; bases outside gene matches: 9. This CDR3 is built from 17 residues. In germline, CDR1 is SGHNT, CDR2 YYREEE (reference sequence). V usage is TRBV5-4 and J usage is TRBJ1-4; 9 nucleotides match TRBD1. The sequence was obtained from a female donor in good health and CMV-seronegative. The sample was PBMCs. The CDR3 nucleotides are TGTGCCAGCAGCTTGTTTGTCTATGACAGGGGGAATGAAAAACTGTTTTTT. It codes for CASSLFVYDRGNEKLFF.